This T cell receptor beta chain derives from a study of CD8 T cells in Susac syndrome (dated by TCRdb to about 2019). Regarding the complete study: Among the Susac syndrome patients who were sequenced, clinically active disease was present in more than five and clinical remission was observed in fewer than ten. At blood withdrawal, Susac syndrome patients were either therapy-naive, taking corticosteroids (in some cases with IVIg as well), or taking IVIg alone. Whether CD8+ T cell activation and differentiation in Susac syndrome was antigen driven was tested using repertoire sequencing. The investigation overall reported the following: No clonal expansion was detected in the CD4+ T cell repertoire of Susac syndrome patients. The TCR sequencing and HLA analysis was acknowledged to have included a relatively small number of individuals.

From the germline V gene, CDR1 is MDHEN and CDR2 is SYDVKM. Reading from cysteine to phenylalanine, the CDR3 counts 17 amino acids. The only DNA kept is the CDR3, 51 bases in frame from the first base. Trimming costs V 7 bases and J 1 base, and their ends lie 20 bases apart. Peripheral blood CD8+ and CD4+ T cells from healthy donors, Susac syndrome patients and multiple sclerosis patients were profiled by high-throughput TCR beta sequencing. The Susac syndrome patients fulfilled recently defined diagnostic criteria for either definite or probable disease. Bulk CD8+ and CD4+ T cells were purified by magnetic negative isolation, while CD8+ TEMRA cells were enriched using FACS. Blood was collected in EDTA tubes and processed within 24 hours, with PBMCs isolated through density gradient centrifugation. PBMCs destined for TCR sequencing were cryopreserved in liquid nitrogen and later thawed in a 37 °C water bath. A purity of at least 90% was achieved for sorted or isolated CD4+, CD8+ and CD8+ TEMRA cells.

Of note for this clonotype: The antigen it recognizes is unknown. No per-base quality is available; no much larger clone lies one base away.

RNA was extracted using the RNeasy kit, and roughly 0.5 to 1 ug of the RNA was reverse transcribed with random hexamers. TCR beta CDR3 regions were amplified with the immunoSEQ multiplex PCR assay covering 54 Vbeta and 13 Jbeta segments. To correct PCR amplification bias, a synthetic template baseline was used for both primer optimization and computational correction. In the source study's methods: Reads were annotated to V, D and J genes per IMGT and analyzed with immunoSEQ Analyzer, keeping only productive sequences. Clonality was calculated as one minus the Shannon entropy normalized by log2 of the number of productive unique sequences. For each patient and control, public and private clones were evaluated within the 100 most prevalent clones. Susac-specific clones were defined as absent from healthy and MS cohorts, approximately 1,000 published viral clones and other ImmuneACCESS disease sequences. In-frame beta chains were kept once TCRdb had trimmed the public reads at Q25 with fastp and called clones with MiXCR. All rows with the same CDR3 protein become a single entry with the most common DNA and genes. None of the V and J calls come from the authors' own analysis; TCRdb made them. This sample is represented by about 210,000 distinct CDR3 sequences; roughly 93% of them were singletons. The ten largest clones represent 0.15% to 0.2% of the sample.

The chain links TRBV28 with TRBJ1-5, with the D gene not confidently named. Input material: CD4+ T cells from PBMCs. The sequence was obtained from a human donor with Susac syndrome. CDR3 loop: CASTVAGASLSNQPQHF. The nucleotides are TGTGCCAGCACCGTCGCGGGTGCCAGCCTGAGCAATCAGCCCCAGCATTTT.